This T cell receptor (beta chain) came from a study of OX40 agonist ivuxolimab in advanced cancers. Points from the study as a whole: Expanded clones belonging to CD8+ T cells outnumbered, on average, those of CD4+. Circulating CD4+ and CD8+ T cells showed clonal expansion by week 6 at 0.1 to 3.0 mg/kg.

This table comes from immunoSEQ multiplex PCR, and its TCRdb copy is limited to in-frame clones, with some not included. Among around 68,000 clones listed, 70% to 90% were seen once. A remark on this clone: What it recognizes is unknown.

This CDR3 region has 16 residues. CDR1 and CDR2 (germline): MDHEN, SYDVKM. V was pared by 4 bases and J by 7 bases, with 16 bases of the junction left unmatched. This material consisted of CD4+ or CD8+ T cells sorted from blood, taken in a trial of the OX40 agonist ivuxolimab. This TCR came from an adult with an advanced solid tumor such as melanoma, head and neck, liver or kidney cancer. The J gene is TRBJ2-7, the V gene TRBV28, with 7 positions matching TRBD2. CDR3 protein: CASSSGVGGSLGEQYF. As DNA, the CDR3 is TGTGCCAGCAGTTCCGGGGTTGGCGGGAGTCTTGGGGAGCAGTACTTC.